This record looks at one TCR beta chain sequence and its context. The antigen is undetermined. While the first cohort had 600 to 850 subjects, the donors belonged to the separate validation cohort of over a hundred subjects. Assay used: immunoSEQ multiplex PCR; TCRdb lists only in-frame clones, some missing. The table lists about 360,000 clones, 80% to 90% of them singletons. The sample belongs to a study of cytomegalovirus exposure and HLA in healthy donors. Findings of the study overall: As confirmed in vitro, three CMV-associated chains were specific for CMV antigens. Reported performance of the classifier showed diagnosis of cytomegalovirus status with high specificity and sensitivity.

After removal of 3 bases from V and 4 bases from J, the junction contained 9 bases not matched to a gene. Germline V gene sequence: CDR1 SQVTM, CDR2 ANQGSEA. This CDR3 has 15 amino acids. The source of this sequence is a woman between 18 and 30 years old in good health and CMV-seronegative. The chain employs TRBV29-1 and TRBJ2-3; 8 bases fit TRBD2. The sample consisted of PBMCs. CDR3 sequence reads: CSVDGRGLAADTQYF. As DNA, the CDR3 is TGCAGCGTTGACGGGAGGGGCCTAGCGGCAGATACGCAGTATTTT.